The TCR beta chain described here comes from a study of cytomegalovirus exposure and HLA in healthy donors. The study ran its PCR with 60 Vbeta and 13 Jbeta primers. TCRdb's table, derived via immunoSEQ multiplex PCR, lists solely in-frame clones and lacks some. The sample has tens of thousands of clones; 70% to 75% are singletons. V was pared by 1 base and J by 4 bases, with 11 bases between. Per the germline V gene, CDR1 is SGHDT and CDR2 is YYEEEE. This CDR3 spans 14 amino acids. The chain carries TRBV5-6 and TRBJ2-5; weak D call: TRBD2 (6 bases). The clonotype comes from a man in his sixties in good health and CMV-seronegative. Sequencing was performed on PBMCs. CDR3 protein: CASSLSGVGETQYF. CDR3 nucleotides: TGTGCCAGCAGCTTGTCGGGGGTCGGAGAGACCCAGTACTTC.